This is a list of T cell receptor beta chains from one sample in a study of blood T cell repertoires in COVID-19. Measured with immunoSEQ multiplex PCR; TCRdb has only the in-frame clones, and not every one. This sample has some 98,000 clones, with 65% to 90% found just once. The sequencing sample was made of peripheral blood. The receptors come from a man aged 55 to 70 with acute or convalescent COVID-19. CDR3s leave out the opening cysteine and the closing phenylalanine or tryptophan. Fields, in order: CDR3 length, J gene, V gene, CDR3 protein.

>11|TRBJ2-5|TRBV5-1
ASSRGLKETQY
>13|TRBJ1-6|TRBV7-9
ASSTRDTQDSPLH
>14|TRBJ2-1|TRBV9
ASSVVAGGTYNEQF
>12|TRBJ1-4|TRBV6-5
ASNDGGRGEKLF
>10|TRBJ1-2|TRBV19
ASSSTGYGYT
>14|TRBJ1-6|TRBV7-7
ASSSPDPDRVSPLH
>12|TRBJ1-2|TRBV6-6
AIRETGSAVGYT
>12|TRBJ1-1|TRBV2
ASSETRGQTEAF
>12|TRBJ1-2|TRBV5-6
ASSFAQGNYGYT
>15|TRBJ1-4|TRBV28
ASSSRYRGATNEKLF
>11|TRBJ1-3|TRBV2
ASLRESGNTIY
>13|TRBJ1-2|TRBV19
ASSIVADYLRGYT
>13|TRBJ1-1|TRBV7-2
ASSGRDRVRTEAF
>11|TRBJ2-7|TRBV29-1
SVRDRGTYEQY
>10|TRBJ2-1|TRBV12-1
ASSRDGGRVL
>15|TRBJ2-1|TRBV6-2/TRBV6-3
ASSYLQRGPRGNEQF
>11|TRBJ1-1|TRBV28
ASSGTGWSEAF
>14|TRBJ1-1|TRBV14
ASSQDSGVLNTEAF